This T cell receptor (beta chain) is drawn from a study of OX40 agonist ivuxolimab in advanced cancers. Study summary: Clinicians treated patients with ivuxolimab, an agonistic anti-OX40 (CD134) antibody. The study enrolled dose-escalation patients with hepatocellular carcinoma, melanoma, renal cell or head and neck cancer. Three patients, one with hepatocellular carcinoma and two with cutaneous melanoma, responded partially. Study conclusions and caveats: The study did not work out the antigen specificity of the expanded peripheral T cells.

From germline, CDR1 is SGHNT and CDR2 YYREEE (reference sequence). This CDR3 has 16 amino acids. Some clones are missing from TCRdb's copy, which holds only in-frame ones; the method was immunoSEQ multiplex PCR. The sample contains 70,000 to 95,000 clones, roughly 82% of which appear only once. Note on this clone: Its antigen is still unknown. Mismatch with germline at one junction end may stem from a read error.

This sample comprised CD4+ or CD8+ T cells sorted from blood, obtained in a trial of the OX40 agonist ivuxolimab. This sequence originates from an adult with an advanced solid tumor such as melanoma, head and neck, liver or kidney cancer. The chain has TRBV5-4 and TRBJ2-1, with TRBD2 as a possible D gene (6 bases). The DNA for the CDR3 is TGTGCCGGCAGCTTGATGGCGGGGCCCCCCTACAATGAGCAGTTCTTC. It specifies CAGSLMAGPPYNEQFF. The variable domain in full, with the rest retrieved from reference TRBV5-4 and TRBJ2-1, is ETGVTQSPTHLIKTRGQQVTLRCSSQSGHNTVSWYQQALGQGPQFIFQYYREEENGRGNFPPRFSGLQFPNYSSELNVNALELDDSALYLCAGSLMAGPPYNEQFFGPGTRLTVL.